Included here is one T cell receptor beta chain sequence, with context. Its antigen remains unknown. The CDR3 runs 16 residues. Germline V gene sequence: CDR1 PRHDT, CDR2 FYEKMQ (reference sequence). V gave up 6 bases and J gave up 7 bases; unmatched junction bases: 10. This sample stems from a study of T cell responses to AZD1222 COVID-19 vaccine. Sequencing was performed with immunoSEQ multiplex PCR; in TCRdb, only in-frame clones are kept and a portion is missing. This sample carries around 150,000 clones, approximately 92% of them seen once, and the ten largest clones take about 3.7%. The study's findings and limits: Only after the peak T cell response were repertoires sampled.

Material: peripheral blood, obtained 28 days after the second AZD1222 dose. This chain connects TRBV13 to TRBJ1-6, with 9 positions matching TRBD1. The receptor was derived from an adult who received the AZD1222 COVID-19 vaccine. The DNA of the CDR3 is TGTGCCAGCAGTAACCACCTGGGACAGGGAAATTCACCCCTCCACTTT. Its protein product is CASSNHLGQGNSPLHF. Using reference TRBV13 and TRBJ1-6 for the parts outside the CDR3, the full variable domain is AAGVIQSPRHLIKEKRETATLKCYPIPRHDTVYWYQQGPGQDPQFLISFYEKMQSDKGSIPDRFSAQQFSDYHSELNMSSLELGDSALYFCASSNHLGQGNSPLHFGNGTRLTVT.